The rows below give T cell receptor beta chains drawn from one sample of a study of OX40 agonist ivuxolimab in advanced cancers. The repertoire was sequenced with immunoSEQ multiplex PCR; TCRdb's copy has only in-frame clones and lacks some. This sample yields more than 45,000 clones, of which around 79% are seen a single time; approximately 1.1% belongs to the top ten. Sequenced material: CD4+ or CD8+ T cells sorted from blood, taken in a trial of the OX40 agonist ivuxolimab. These receptors all come from an adult with an advanced solid tumor such as melanoma, head and neck, liver or kidney cancer. The CDR3 runs from the conserved cysteine through the conserved F or W. A D gene is named only where the DNA matches it firmly. Clone size is stated in some rows and not others, as once, few, many or a class when expanded.

TRBV5-4,-,-,TRBJ1-1,CASSFRGTEAFF,TGTGCCAGCAGCTTTCGGGGGACTGAAGCTTTCTTT
TRBV6-5,-,-,TRBJ2-7,CASSYSPRGAYEQYF,TGTGCCAGCAGTTACTCCCCTCGGGGGGCTTACGAGCAGTACTTC
TRBV6-1,-,-,TRBJ1-2,CASSELTAPNYGYTF,TGTGCCAGCAGTGAATTGACAGCGCCAAACTATGGCTACACCTTC
TRBV2,TRBD1,-,TRBJ2-5,CASRMTGSVETQYF,TGTGCCAGCAGGATGACAGGGTCGGTTGAGACCCAGTACTTC
TRBV10-1,TRBD1,-,TRBJ2-7,CAYRIQGGSYEQYF,TGCGCCTATCGAATACAGGGGGGATCTTACGAGCAGTACTTC
TRBV7-9,-,few,TRBJ2-5,CASSPRSGGETQYF,TGTGCCAGCAGCCCCCGGTCGGGTGGTGAGACCCAGTACTTC
TRBV5-1,TRBD2,-,TRBJ2-3,CASSFGASGGAFDTQYF,TGCGCCAGCAGCTTTGGTGCTAGCGGGGGGGCATTCGATACGCAGTATTTT
TRBV14,-,-,TRBJ1-2,CASSQDGPFRAGGYTF,TGTGCCAGCAGCCAAGATGGACCCTTCAGGGCTGGTGGCTACACCTTC
TRBV15,-,-,TRBJ2-7,CATSREWGSSYEQYF,TGTGCCACCAGCAGAGAATGGGGCAGTTCCTACGAGCAGTACTTC
TRBV6-6,TRBD1,-,TRBJ2-7,CASKTGTGNYEQYF,TGTGCCAGCAAAACCGGGACAGGGAACTACGAGCAGTACTTC
TRBV6-6,-,-,TRBJ2-3,CASSTGSSTDTQYF,TGTGCCAGCAGCACAGGATCTAGCACAGATACGCAGTATTTT
TRBV12-5,TRBD2,-,TRBJ2-5,CASGSSGGGQTQYF,TGTGCTAGTGGTTCCAGCGGGGGGGGTCAGACCCAGTACTTC
TRBV29-1,-,-,TRBJ2-5,CSVEVTGQETQYF,TGCAGCGTTGAGGTGACAGGCCAAGAGACCCAGTACTTC
TRBV5-1,-,-,TRBJ1-5,CASSLEPGNQPQHF,TGCGCCAGCAGCTTGGAACCAGGGAATCAGCCCCAGCATTTT